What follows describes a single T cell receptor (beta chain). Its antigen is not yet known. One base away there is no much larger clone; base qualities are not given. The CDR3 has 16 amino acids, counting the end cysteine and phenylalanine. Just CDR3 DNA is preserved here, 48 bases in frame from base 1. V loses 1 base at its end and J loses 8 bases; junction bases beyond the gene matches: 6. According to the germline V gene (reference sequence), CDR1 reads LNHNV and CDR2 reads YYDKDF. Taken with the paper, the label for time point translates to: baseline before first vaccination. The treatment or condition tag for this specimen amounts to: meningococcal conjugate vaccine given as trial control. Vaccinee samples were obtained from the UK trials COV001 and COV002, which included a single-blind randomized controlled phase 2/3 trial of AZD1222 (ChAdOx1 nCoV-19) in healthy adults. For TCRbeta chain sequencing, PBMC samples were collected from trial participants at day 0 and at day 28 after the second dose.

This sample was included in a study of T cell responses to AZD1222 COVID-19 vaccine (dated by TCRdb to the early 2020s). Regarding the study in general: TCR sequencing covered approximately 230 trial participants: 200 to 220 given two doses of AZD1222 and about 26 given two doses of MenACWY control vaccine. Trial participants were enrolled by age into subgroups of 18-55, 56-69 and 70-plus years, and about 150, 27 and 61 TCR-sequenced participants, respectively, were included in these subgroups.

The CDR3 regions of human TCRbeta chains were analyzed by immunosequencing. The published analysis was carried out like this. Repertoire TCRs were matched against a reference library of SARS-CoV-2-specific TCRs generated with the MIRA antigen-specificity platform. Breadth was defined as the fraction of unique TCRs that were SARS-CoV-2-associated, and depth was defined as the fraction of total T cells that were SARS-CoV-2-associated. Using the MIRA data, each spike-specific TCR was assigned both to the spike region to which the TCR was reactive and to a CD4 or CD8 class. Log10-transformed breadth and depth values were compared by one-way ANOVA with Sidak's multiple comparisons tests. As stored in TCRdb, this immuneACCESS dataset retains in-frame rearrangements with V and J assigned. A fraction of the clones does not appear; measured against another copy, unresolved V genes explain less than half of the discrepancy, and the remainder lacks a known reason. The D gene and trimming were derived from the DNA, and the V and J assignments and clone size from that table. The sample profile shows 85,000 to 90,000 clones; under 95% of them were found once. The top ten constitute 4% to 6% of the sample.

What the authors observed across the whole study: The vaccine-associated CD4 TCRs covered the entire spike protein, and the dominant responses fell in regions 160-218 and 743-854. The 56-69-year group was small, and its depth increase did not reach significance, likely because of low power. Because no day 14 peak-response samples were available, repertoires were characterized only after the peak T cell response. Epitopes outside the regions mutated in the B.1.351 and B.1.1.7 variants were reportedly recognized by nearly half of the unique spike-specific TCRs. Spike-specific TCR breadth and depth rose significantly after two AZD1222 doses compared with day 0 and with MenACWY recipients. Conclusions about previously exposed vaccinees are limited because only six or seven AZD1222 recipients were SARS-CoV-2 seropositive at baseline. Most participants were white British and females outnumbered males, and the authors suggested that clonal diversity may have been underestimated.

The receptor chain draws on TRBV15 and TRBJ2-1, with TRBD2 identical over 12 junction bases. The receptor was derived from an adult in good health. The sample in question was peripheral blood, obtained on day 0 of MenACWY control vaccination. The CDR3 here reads CATSRGQLAGGDEQFF. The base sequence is TGTGCCACCAGCAGAGGGCAACTAGCGGGGGGTGATGAGCAGTTCTTC.